This T cell receptor (beta chain) was documented in a study of cytomegalovirus exposure and HLA in healthy donors. This clone appeared a few times. The antigen remains undetermined. Study observations and caveats: For most TCR sequences rarity was the rule, although some public TCRs occurred in many donors.

Every donor was a healthy person donating bone marrow. With 60 Vbeta and 13 Jbeta primers, the PCR was carried out. Some clones are missing from TCRdb's copy, which holds only in-frame ones; the method was immunoSEQ multiplex PCR. The top ten hold over 1% of the sample, which has about 160,000 clones, almost 80% seen once. Germline V gene sequence: CDR1 SQVTM, CDR2 ANQGSEA. This CDR3 comprises 12 residues. V trimming: 7 bases; J trimming: 5 bases; junction bases outside the gene matches: 7. The chain carries TRBV29-1 and TRBJ2-5; 7 positions agree with TRBD1. Material: PBMCs. The TCR sequence derives from a woman aged 50 to 65 in good health and CMV-seronegative. The CDR3 region is CSAKTGAETQYF. The CDR3 DNA follows: TGCAGCGCCAAAACAGGGGCGGAGACCCAGTACTTC.